This T cell receptor beta chain was found in a study of control samples from healthy donors and cancer patients. Clones were read by immunoSEQ multiplex PCR, and TCRdb kept only the in-frame ones, dropping some. The top ten clones hold around 1.9% of a sample with some 210,000 clones, 90% to 95% of them seen once. The CDR3 contains 12 residues. Trimming took 2 bases from V and 6 from J, leaving 7 bases between them. Germline V gives CDR1 KGHSH, CDR2 LQKENI. The sequenced sample consisted of blood. The clonotype originates from a man in his thirties or forties in good health. The rearrangement uses TRBV18 and TRBJ1-2; D is unclear. The CDR3 nucleotides are TGTGCCAGCTCACCAGGACTCCATGGCTACACCTTC. The encoded protein is CASSPGLHGYTF.